The 7 T cell receptor beta chains presented below share a single source sample, sequenced in a study of CD8 T cells in Susac syndrome. The RNA input was roughly 0.45 to 1 ug, and it was reverse transcribed with random hexamers. One entry per CDR3 protein results from TCRdb running MiXCR on the immunoSEQ multiplex PCR reads. Of some 300,000 distinct CDR3 sequences in the sample, approximately 85% are singletons; the top ten hold 0.2% to 0.25%. Sequenced: CD8+ T cells from PBMCs. The origin of the receptors is a human donor with multiple sclerosis.

The table lists this clonotype with a few counts. This chain joins TRBV5-1 and TRBJ1-1; D perhaps matches TRBD1 (5 bases). The ends were cut back, 4 bases at V and 3 bases at J, with 13 bases in the middle. This CDR3 contains 14 residues. CDR1 is SGHRS, CDR2 YFSETQ, per germline. The CDR3: CASSPAGGYTEAFF. Here the CDR3 DNA reads TGCGCCAGCAGCCCCGCGGGGGGATACACTGAAGCTTTCTTT.

This chain connects TRBV4-3 to TRBJ2-7; 12 bases are a match to TRBD2. The junction had 7 bases not matched to a gene; V was cut back by 1 base and J by 9 bases. Germline V gives CDR1 LGHNA, CDR2 YSLEER. The length of the CDR3 is 15 residues. The CDR3: CASSQVRTSGNGQYF. The CDR3 bases are TGCGCCAGCAGCCAAGTTAGGACTAGCGGGAACGGGCAGTACTTC.

This chain links TRBV27 with TRBJ2-1; D possibly corresponds to TRBD2 (6 bases). CDR1 and CDR2 (germline): MNHEY, SMNVEV (reference sequence). The CDR3 consists of 14 residues. V lost 2 bases and J 5 bases, leaving 10 bases between the germline ends. CDR3 residues: CASSLPPGDNEQFF. CDR3 nucleotides: TGTGCCAGCAGTTTACCCCCGGGAGACAATGAGCAGTTCTTC.

The chain employs TRBV27 and TRBJ1-1; D might be TRBD1 (6 bases). Germline V gene data show CDR1 as MNHEY and CDR2 as SMNVEV (reference sequence). The CDR3 consists of 12 residues. Trimming left V 2 bases short and J 11 bases short, with 12 bases between. CDR3: CASSLGPGEAFF. The CDR3 nucleotides read TGTGCCAGCAGTTTAGGACCAGGGGAGGCTTTCTTT.

This chain connects TRBV7-9 to TRBJ2-3; 7 bases line up with TRBD2. V lost 5 bases and J lost 5; bases outside the gene matches: 10. The CDR3 totals 15 residues. The germline V gene encodes CDR1 SEHNR and CDR2 FQNEAQ (reference sequence). The CDR3 loop reads CASSPPGRSRDTQYF. The CDR3 DNA reads TGTGCCAGCAGCCCCCCCGGGAGGTCGAGAGATACGCAGTATTTT.

The V call is TRBV6-5, the J call TRBJ1-5; possibly TRBD1 for D (5 bases). Trimming pared 0 bases from V and 2 bases from J, leaving 5 bases between. Germline V gene sequence: CDR1 MNHEY, CDR2 SVGAGI. This CDR3 is built from 14 residues. The CDR3 sequence: CASSYSRGNQPQHF. The DNA of the CDR3 is TGTGCCAGCAGTTACTCCAGGGGCAATCAGCCCCAGCATTTT.

The rearrangement links TRBV19 to TRBJ1-5; TRBD1 is a possible D gene (5 bases). Trimming took off 7 bases at V and 5 bases at J, with 15 bases between the two ends. CDR1 LNHDA and CDR2 SQIVND come from the germline V gene (reference sequence). The CDR3 runs 14 residues. The CDR3 here is CASIPGAEDQPQHF. The DNA for the CDR3 is TGTGCCAGTATACCCGGGGCAGAGGATCAGCCCCAGCATTTT.